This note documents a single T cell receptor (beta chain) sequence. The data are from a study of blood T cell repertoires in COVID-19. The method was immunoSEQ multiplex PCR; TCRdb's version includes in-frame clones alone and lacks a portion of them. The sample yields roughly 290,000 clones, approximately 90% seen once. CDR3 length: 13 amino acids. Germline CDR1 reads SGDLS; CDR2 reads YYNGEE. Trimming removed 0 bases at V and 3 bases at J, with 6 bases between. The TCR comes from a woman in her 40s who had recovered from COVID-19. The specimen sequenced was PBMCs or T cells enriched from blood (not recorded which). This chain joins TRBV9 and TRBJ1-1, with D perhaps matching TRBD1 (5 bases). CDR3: CASSVEGDTEAFF. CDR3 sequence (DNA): TGTGCCAGCAGCGTAGAAGGGGACACTGAAGCTTTCTTT.